In this sample, the clone carrying this T cell receptor beta chain turned up a few times. This entry is derived from a study of regulatory T cells in long-lasting Graves disease. The TCR beta library used iRepertoire HTBI primers with Arm-PCR amplification of CDR3. TCRdb re-analysed the multiplex PCR reads in MiXCR, keeping a single row per CDR3 protein. The sample consists of 400,000 or so distinct CDR3 sequences, 23% of them appearing once. Time point: persistent/refractory GD, antithyroid drugs over 5 years with positive TRAb. PBMC-derived RNA was used for the TCR library. The material was peripheral blood mononuclear cells (PBMCs), obtained when the disease was refractory, from a patient treated with antithyroid drugs. The TCR comes from a female donor with Graves disease.

The CDR3 loop reads CASSPFLRGAYNEQFF. The CDR3 DNA reads TGTGCCAGCAGTCCATTCTTGCGGGGGGCCTACAATGAGCAGTTCTTC. The chain uses TRBV28 and TRBJ2-1; 8 nucleotides line up with TRBD2. The J segment lost 2 bases and the V segment lost 5 bases, leaving 8 bases of the junction unmatched. The CDR3 runs to 16 residues. Germline V CDR1 and CDR2: MDHEN, SYDVKM. The whole variable domain, filled in from reference TRBV28 and TRBJ2-1, reads DVKVTQSSRYLVKRTGEKVFLECVQDMDHENMFWYRQDPGLGLRLIYFSYDVKMKEKGDIPEGYSVSREKKERFSLILESASTNQTSMYLCASSPFLRGAYNEQFFGPGTRLTVL.